Following are 20 T cell receptor beta chains from one sample sequenced in a study of cytomegalovirus exposure and HLA in healthy donors. This PCR relied on a set of 60 Vbeta primers and 13 Jbeta primers. Sequencing was performed with immunoSEQ multiplex PCR; in TCRdb, only in-frame clones are kept and a portion is missing. In the table there are over 140,000 clones, 75% to 85% of which are singletons. Input material: PBMCs. These receptors all come from a middle-aged man in good health and CMV-seronegative.

The chain has TRBV19 and TRBJ1-1; weak D call: TRBD1 (6 bases). The CDR3 covers 15 residues. Between the trimmed V and J ends, which lost 6 bases and 1 base, there was a span of 15 bases. Germline CDR1 and CDR2: LNHDA and SQIVND (reference sequence). This CDR3 is CASRTSGTKNTEAFF. DNA of the CDR3: TGTGCCAGTAGAACCTCCGGGACAAAGAACACTGAAGCTTTCTTT.

This clone was picked up one time. The chain combines TRBV11-2 with TRBJ1-1, with D possibly being TRBD1 (6 bases). The germline V and J ends were trimmed by 5 bases and 4 bases, with 17 bases remaining between them. CDR3 length equals 15 residues. Germline assignment: CDR1 SGHAT and CDR2 FQNNGV. CDR3 residues: CASSPWEGGITEAFF. The DNA of the CDR3 is TGTGCCAGCAGCCCGTGGGAGGGGGGTATCACTGAAGCTTTCTTT.

This sequence joins TRBV2 and TRBJ2-5; TRBD2 matches at 10 bases. Germline V lookup: CDR1 SNHLY, CDR2 FYNNEI. The ends lost 2 bases at V and 5 bases at J; junction bases unmatched: 5. The CDR3 runs to 15 residues. CDR3 sequence (DNA): TGTGCCAGCAGTGAAAGGCTAGCGGGAGCGGAGACCCAGTACTTC. This encodes CASSERLAGAETQYF.

This sequence joins TRBV5-4 and TRBJ1-2, with 9 bases lining up with TRBD1. CDR3 length: 15 residues. V was clipped by 1 base and J by 6 bases; unmatched bases: 7. Per germline, CDR1 SGHNT and CDR2 YYREEE (reference sequence). The CDR3 sequence: CASSLQGQGPHGYTF. DNA for the CDR3: TGTGCCAGCAGCTTGCAGGGACAGGGCCCACATGGCTACACCTTC. Full variable domain (missing parts from reference TRBV5-4 and TRBJ1-2): ETGVTQSPTHLIKTRGQQVTLRCSSQSGHNTVSWYQQALGQGPQFIFQYYREEENGRGNFPPRFSGLQFPNYSSELNVNALELDDSALYLCASSLQGQGPHGYTFGSGTRLTVV.

This sequence joins TRBV6-6 and TRBJ2-5, with 7 bases fitting TRBD2. The length of the CDR3 is 15 residues. Trimming at V came to 0 bases and at J to 5 bases, leaving 6 bases not matched to a gene. The germline V gene encodes CDR1 MNHNY and CDR2 SVGAGI (reference sequence). This CDR3 is CASSYSAGSRETQYF. The DNA for the CDR3 is TGTGCCAGCAGTTACTCAGCGGGGAGTAGGGAGACCCAGTACTTC.

This clone appeared a few times. The identical CDR3 is also encoded by other nucleotide sequences in the sample. The CDR3 reads CASLQTGGHLKAFF. Written as DNA, the CDR3 is TGTGCCAGCCTTCAGACAGGGGGGCATCTCAAAGCTTTCTTT. V usage is TRBV28 and J usage is TRBJ1-1; 9 bases match TRBD1. The V gene end was trimmed by 8 bases and the J gene end by 9 bases; junction bases not matched to a gene: 13. Germline lookup yields CDR1 MDHEN and CDR2 SYDVKM. CDR3 length equals 14 residues.

V is TRBV30 and J is TRBJ1-6; D might be TRBD1 (6 bases). The germline CDR1 and CDR2 sequences are GTSNPN and SVGIG (reference sequence). The CDR3 extends over 16 amino acids. Trimming pared 4 bases from V and 11 bases from J, leaving 24 bases between. The CDR3 region has the DNA TGTGCCTGGATTCAAGGGGGATCACAGGGTGGTACACCCCTCCACTTT. It codes for CAWIQGGSQGGTPLHF.

The chain carries TRBV25-1 and TRBJ2-7, with D maybe TRBD2 (6 bases). CDR3 length: 14 residues. V was shortened by 8 bases and J by 2 bases, with 16 bases between the two germline ends. CDR1 is MGHDK, CDR2 SYGVNS, per germline. The CDR3 sequence: CASRKELAPYEQYF. For the CDR3, the DNA is TGTGCCAGCCGTAAGGAACTAGCACCCTACGAGCAGTACTTC.

The chain couples TRBV5-6 to TRBJ1-5; D unresolved. The CDR3 length is 14 residues. Germline V lookup: CDR1 SGHDT, CDR2 YYEEEE. Trimming cost V 3 bases and J 0 bases, with 7 bases left between them. CDR3 residues: CASSSGYSNQPQHF. The CDR3 nucleotides are TGTGCCAGCAGCTCCGGGTATAGCAATCAGCCCCAGCATTTT.

The V gene is TRBV12-5, the J gene TRBJ2-7; 7 bases line up with TRBD1. The germline V gene encodes CDR1 LGHNT and CDR2 FRNRAP. J gave up 3 bases and V 6 bases, and 11 bases lay outside the gene matches. This CDR3 contains 15 residues. The CDR3 nucleotides are TGTGCTAGTGGCCCACCCGGGACAGCGCACTACGAGCAGTACTTC. Its translation is CASGPPGTAHYEQYF.

As regards this clone: Sequence at one end of the junction differs from germline and may be a read error. Here the CDR3 DNA reads TGTGTCAGCAGCCGGGGCCTAGCGGGGGGTGGCGAGCAGTACTTC. As protein: CVSSRGLAGGGEQYF. The chain links TRBV5-6 to TRBJ2-7; 11 bases fit TRBD2. The CDR3 is 15 amino acids. Germline V gene data show CDR1 as SGHDT and CDR2 as YYEEEE.

The chain employs TRBV28 and TRBJ2-3; a possible D gene is TRBD2 (6 bases). Per germline, CDR1 MDHEN and CDR2 SYDVKM. The CDR3 covers 14 residues. V was cut by 5 bases and J by 3 bases, with 12 bases left in between. The CDR3, as DNA: TGTGCCAGCAGTCTCCCAGGGACTACAGATACGCAGTATTTT. As protein: CASSLPGTTDTQYF.

CDR3 loop: CASSLYRAYNEQFF. Written as DNA, the CDR3 is TGTGCCAGCAGCTTATACAGGGCCTACAATGAGCAGTTCTTC. The chain employs TRBV5-8 and TRBJ2-1; maybe TRBD1 (6 bases). Germline CDR1 and CDR2: SGHTS and YDEGEE. Trimming took off 2 bases at V and 2 bases at J, with 8 bases between the two ends. The CDR3 runs to 14 residues.

The chain links TRBV19 to TRBJ2-3; 8 bases align to TRBD1. The ends lost 5 bases at V and 3 bases at J; junction bases unmatched: 7. The CDR3 covers 15 residues. Germline V gene lookup returns CDR1 LNHDA and CDR2 SQIVND (reference sequence). The CDR3 sequence is CASSLQGVWTDTQYF. As DNA, the CDR3 is TGTGCCAGTAGTCTACAGGGGGTGTGGACAGATACGCAGTATTTT.

The J gene is TRBJ2-7, the V gene TRBV28, with 8 bases aligning to TRBD1. Germline assignment: CDR1 MDHEN and CDR2 SYDVKM. The V gene end was trimmed by 9 bases and the J gene end by 0 bases; junction bases not matched to a gene: 13. The CDR3 is made up of 16 amino acids. For the CDR3, the DNA is TGTGCCAGTCCTCCTTATTCCGGGACAGGCTCCTACGAGCAGTACTTC. It yields the protein CASPPYSGTGSYEQYF.

This clone was picked up a small number of times. The chain employs TRBV18 and TRBJ1-1, with D hard to call. Germline V gene lookup returns CDR1 KGHSH and CDR2 LQKENI. V dropped 0 bases and J dropped 5 bases, with 7 bases sitting between them. This CDR3 is 13 amino acids long. The CDR3 sequence: CASSPPTGTEAFF. For the CDR3, the DNA is TGTGCCAGCTCACCACCGACGGGGACTGAAGCTTTCTTT.

This clone occurred once. The rearrangement uses TRBV7-6 and TRBJ2-1; 7 bases align to TRBD2. The CDR3 has 15 residues. Germline lookup yields CDR1 SGHVS and CDR2 FNYEAQ. Trimming at V came to 1 base and at J to 7 bases, leaving 7 bases not matched to a gene. The CDR3 nucleotides are TGTGCCAGCAGCTTAGTCCCGGGAGGCCTAAATGAGCAGTTCTTC. Translating gives CASSLVPGGLNEQFF.

This clone was recorded a few times. The V gene is TRBV19, the J gene TRBJ1-5; 9 nucleotides line up with TRBD1. Germline CDR1 LNHDA, CDR2 SQIVND (reference sequence). This CDR3 is 16 amino acids long. Trimming removed 1 base from V and 7 bases from J; junction bases left unmatched: 8. CDR3 region: CASSIGRQGEWQPQHF. The CDR3 DNA sequence: TGTGCCAGTAGTATAGGTCGACAGGGGGAGTGGCAGCCCCAGCATTTT.

The V call is TRBV30, the J call TRBJ2-7, with a tentative D call TRBD2 (5 bases). In germline, CDR1 is GTSNPN, CDR2 SVGIG (reference sequence). V was clipped by 4 bases and J by 6 bases, with 22 bases between them. The CDR3 has 15 residues. The CDR3 loop reads CAWTPTGVGFLEQYF. CDR3 bases: TGTGCCTGGACCCCGACCGGGGTCGGGTTTCTCGAGCAGTACTTC.

This sequence joins TRBV9 and TRBJ2-5, with TRBD2 matching over 8 bases. This CDR3 is built from 16 residues. Germline V lookup: CDR1 SGDLS, CDR2 YYNGEE. V shed 0 bases and J 2 bases; nucleotides not matched to a gene: 6. CDR3 amino acids: CASSVGPSGGQETQYF. CDR3 sequence (DNA): TGTGCCAGCAGCGTAGGTCCCAGCGGGGGTCAAGAGACCCAGTACTTC.